This TCR beta chain was captured in a study of TIL therapy for anti-PD-1-resistant metastatic lung cancer. Time point reported: pre-treatment sample, taken before nivolumab and TIL therapy. The tumor samples were excised metastases, mostly pleural nodules or supraclavicular lymph nodes. The V end lost 0 bases, the J end lost 0 bases, and 12 bases lay between the germline ends. Looked up from germline, CDR1 is SGDLS and CDR2 is YYNGEE. This CDR3 region has 17 residues. The libraries were made with immunoSEQ v3. Profiled with immunoSEQ multiplex PCR; TCRdb holds only in-frame clones, not every one. Among about 7,500 clones listed, 70% to 85% were seen once.

The source material was tumor tissue, sampled at baseline. The rearrangement uses TRBV9 and TRBJ2-2, with no clear D. The sequence came from a person aged 25 to 85 with non-small cell lung cancer. CDR3 protein: CASSVVDGDANTGELFF. In DNA form, the CDR3 reads TGTGCCAGCAGCGTAGTCGACGGAGACGCGAACACCGGGGAGCTGTTTTTT. Drawing the rest from reference TRBV9 and TRBJ2-2, the complete variable domain is DSGVTQTPKHLITATGQRVTLRCSPRSGDLSVYWYQQSLDQGLQFLIQYYNGEERAKGNILERFSAQQFPDLHSELNLSSLELGDSALYFCASSVVDGDANTGELFFGEGSRLTVL.